These 28 T cell receptor beta chains originate from one sample sequenced in a study of T cell responses to AZD1222 COVID-19 vaccine. The data were produced by immunoSEQ multiplex PCR, yet TCRdb's version contains in-frame clones alone and is incomplete. The table lists fewer than 140,000 clones, roughly 90% of them singletons. Sequenced here: peripheral blood, sampled on day 0 of AZD1222 vaccination. These receptors were obtained from an adult in good health.

The count of this clone is one. The chain couples TRBV7-9 to TRBJ1-1; D unresolved. Looked up from germline, CDR1 is SEHNR and CDR2 is FQNEAQ (reference sequence). The CDR3 has 15 amino acids. V was trimmed by 6 bases and J by 5 bases, leaving 19 bases between them. The DNA for the CDR3 is TGTGCCAGCAGTTCCCAGCCTCTAGTTGGTACTGAAGCTTTCTTT. Its translation is CASSSQPLVGTEAFF.

The chain has TRBV7-2 and TRBJ1-3; D gene unclear. The CDR3 runs to 14 residues. In germline, CDR1 is SGHTA, CDR2 FQGNSA. Deletions cut 4 bases from V and 2 bases from J, with 9 bases between. The CDR3 sequence is CASSSGTAGNTIYF. The CDR3 DNA sequence: TGTGCCAGCAGCTCCGGCACCGCTGGAAACACCATATATTTT. Combining the CDR3 with reference TRBV7-2 and TRBJ1-3 gives the whole variable domain GAGVSQSPSNKVTEKGKDVELRCDPISGHTALYWYRQSLGQGLEFLIYFQGNSAPDKSGLPSDRFSAERTGGSVSTLTIQRTQQEDSAVYLCASSSGTAGNTIYFGEGSWLTVV.

CDR3 nucleotide sequence: TGTGCCAGCAGCCAAGATAGGAGGGCCTATGGCTACACCTTC. Its translation is CASSQDRRAYGYTF. The rearrangement uses TRBV3-1 (or the pseudogene TRBV3-2) and TRBJ1-2; no firm D call. There are 14 residues in the CDR3. CDR1 and CDR2 from the germline V gene are LGHDT and YNNKEL (reference sequence). V was clipped by 0 bases and J by 4 bases, with 9 bases between them.

This sequence joins TRBV19 and TRBJ2-4; 14 nucleotides line up with TRBD2. The germline CDR1 and CDR2 sequences are LNHDA and SQIVND (reference sequence). With V trimmed by 7 bases and J by 0 bases, 11 bases remained unmatched. The CDR3 is 19 amino acids. The chain's CDR3 is CASTHRLAGGNLAKNIQYF. CDR3 coding DNA: TGTGCCAGTACCCACAGACTAGCGGGAGGGAACCTAGCCAAAAACATTCAGTACTTC.

For the CDR3, the DNA is TGTGCCAGCAGCCGGCACAGGGACTACGAGCAGTACTTC. Its protein product is CASSRHRDYEQYF. J is TRBJ2-7 and V is TRBV27; possible D gene TRBD1, 6 bases. CDR1 is MNHEY and CDR2 is SMNVEV in the germline V gene (reference sequence). The CDR3 sequence is 13 residues long. V lost 6 bases, J lost 3 bases, and 12 bases lay in between.

Only one count was recorded for this clone. The chain links TRBV7-9 to TRBJ2-1; D is ambiguous. CDR3 length: 16 residues. Per germline, CDR1 SEHNR and CDR2 FQNEAQ (reference sequence). V lost 8 bases and J 1 base, leaving 18 bases between the germline ends. The CDR3 reads CASVPIGGESYNEQFF. Here the CDR3 DNA reads TGTGCCAGCGTCCCCATTGGCGGTGAGTCCTACAATGAGCAGTTCTTC. Full variable domain (outside the CDR3, taken from reference TRBV7-9 and TRBJ2-1): DTGVSQNPRHKITKRGQNVTFRCDPISEHNRLYWYRQTLGQGPEFLTYFQNEAQLEKSRLLSDRFSAERPKGSFSTLEIQRTEQGDSAMYLCASVPIGGESYNEQFFGPGTRLTVL.

V gene TRBV11-3 combines with J gene TRBJ2-1; TRBD2 matches 10 bases. CDR1 and CDR2 from the germline V gene are SGHNT and YENEEA. The CDR3 length is 16 residues. Trimming took 1 base from V and 4 from J; bases not matched to a gene: 4. Here the CDR3 DNA reads TGTGCCAGCAGCTTAGTGGGGACTAGCGTTTACAATGAGCAGTTCTTC. Translated, it gives CASSLVGTSVYNEQFF.

The V gene is TRBV7-2, the J gene TRBJ1-2; possible D gene TRBD1, 5 bases. CDR1 and CDR2 (germline): SGHTA, FQGNSA. This CDR3 spans 16 amino acids. V lost 5 bases and J lost 0, with 16 bases in between. This chain's CDR3 is CASSVDTGATNYGYTF. In nucleotides, the CDR3 is TGTGCCAGCAGCGTAGATACAGGTGCGACTAACTATGGCTACACCTTC.

This clone was observed a single time. This rearrangement joins TRBV23-1 to TRBJ1-5, with D maybe TRBD1 (6 bases). TRBV23-1 is an open reading frame whose function is uncertain. V was shortened by 2 bases and J by 3 bases, with 14 bases between the two germline ends. CDR3 length equals 16 residues. CDR3 in amino acids: CASSQPDRLVNQPQHF. CDR3 sequence (DNA): TGCGCCAGCAGTCAACCCGACAGGTTGGTCAATCAGCCCCAGCATTTT.

The chain employs TRBV6-1 and TRBJ1-1; D ambiguous. From germline, CDR1 is MNHNS and CDR2 SASEGT. This CDR3 is built from 13 residues. Trimming pared 2 bases from V and 0 bases from J, leaving 4 bases between. The CDR3 DNA sequence: TGTGCCAGCAGTGAATGGATGAACACTGAAGCTTTCTTT. Its protein product is CASSEWMNTEAFF.

J is TRBJ1-5 and V is TRBV19, with a weak D call TRBD1 (5 bases). CDR1 LNHDA and CDR2 SQIVND come from the germline V gene (reference sequence). V lost 3 bases to trimming and J lost 4 bases, with 16 bases between them. The length of the CDR3 is 16 residues. Written as DNA, the CDR3 is TGTGCCAGTAGTATGGGGTATGACAGAGATAATCAGCCCCAGCATTTT. Translated, it gives CASSMGYDRDNQPQHF.

This sequence joins TRBV19 and TRBJ1-1; the match to TRBD1 covers 8 bases. This CDR3 is built from 15 residues. The V segment lost 3 bases and the J segment 7 bases; nucleotides outside the gene matches: 10. Germline-derived CDR1 and CDR2 are LNHDA and SQIVND (reference sequence). The CDR3 bases are TGTGCCAGTAGTATGAACGCGGACAGGGTCCATGAAGCTTTCTTT. Translated, it gives CASSMNADRVHEAFF.

This rearrangement joins TRBV7-9 to TRBJ2-1; TRBD1 matches 11 bases. Germline assignment: CDR1 SEHNR and CDR2 FQNEAQ (reference sequence). The J segment lost 5 bases and the V segment lost 5 bases, leaving 5 bases of the junction unmatched. The CDR3 is made up of 15 amino acids. In DNA form, the CDR3 reads TGTGCCAGCAGCCCCGGGACAGGGGGTGACAATGAGCAGTTCTTC. Translation: CASSPGTGGDNEQFF.

Only one count was recorded for this clone. This chain links TRBV15 with TRBJ1-2; D is unresolved. V lost 0 bases and J lost 4, with 9 bases in between. This CDR3 region has 14 residues. The germline V gene has CDR1 LNHNV and CDR2 YYDKDF (reference sequence). In DNA, the CDR3 is TGTGCCACCAGCAGAGATCGCGGGTTCTATGGCTACACCTTC. It encodes CATSRDRGFYGYTF.

The chain recombines TRBV4-2 with TRBJ2-1; D unclear. Germline loops: CDR1 LGHNA, CDR2 YNFKEQ. The CDR3 runs 12 residues. V lost 4 bases and J 9 bases, leaving 10 bases between the germline ends. CDR3 sequence (DNA): TGTGCCAGCAGCCTCCAGTCGGGTGAGCAGTTCTTC. Its translation: CASSLQSGEQFF.

The CDR3 region is CASSLGAPLHF. CDR3 sequence (DNA): TGTGCCAGCAGTCTGGGGGCACCCCTCCACTTT. This chain uses TRBV12-3 or TRBV12-4 with TRBJ1-6, with a possible D match to TRBD1 (5 bases). The germline V and J ends were trimmed by 5 bases and 11 bases, with 7 bases remaining between them. This CDR3 region has 11 residues.

The V and J genes are TRBV18 and TRBJ2-7; 7 bases are a match to TRBD1. This CDR3 is 13 amino acids long. Germline CDR1 KGHSH, CDR2 LQKENI. The V and J ends lost 2 bases and 3 bases, in that order; junction bases with no gene match: 1. CDR3: CASSPGQVYEQYF. In DNA, the CDR3 is TGTGCCAGCTCACCAGGACAGGTCTACGAGCAGTACTTC.

This clone has only a few counts. The rearrangement uses TRBV14 and TRBJ2-7; D gene ambiguous. With 2 bases removed from V and 5 bases from J, the gap between germline ends came to 4 bases. This CDR3 is built from 11 residues. Per the germline V gene, CDR1 is SGHDN and CDR2 is FVKESK. The CDR3 loop reads CASSQWNEQYF. The CDR3 DNA follows: TGTGCCAGCAGCCAATGGAACGAGCAGTACTTC. Full variable domain (missing parts from reference TRBV14 and TRBJ2-7): EAGVTQFPSHSVIEKGQTVTLRCDPISGHDNLYWYRRVMGKEIKFLLHFVKESKQDESGMPNNRFLAERTGGTYSTLKVQPAELEDSGVYFCASSQWNEQYFGPGTRLTVT.

In this sample, this clone turned up once. This chain joins TRBV7-2 and TRBJ1-5; D uncertain. The CDR3 is made up of 15 amino acids. Per germline, CDR1 SGHTA and CDR2 FQGNSA. The V end was cut by 2 bases, the J end by 5 bases, with 13 bases between. The CDR3 here is CASSLSGRLYQPQHF. CDR3 nucleotides: TGTGCCAGCAGCTTAAGCGGCAGGCTTTATCAGCCCCAGCATTTT. The whole variable domain, remainder taken from reference TRBV7-2 and TRBJ1-5, is GAGVSQSPSNKVTEKGKDVELRCDPISGHTALYWYRQSLGQGLEFLIYFQGNSAPDKSGLPSDRFSAERTGGSVSTLTIQRTQQEDSAVYLCASSLSGRLYQPQHFGDGTRLSIL.

This clone showed up just once. This chain joins TRBV19 and TRBJ1-2, with 7 bases that match TRBD1. The trim removed 7 bases at V and 2 bases at J, leaving 10 bases unmatched. The CDR3 runs 15 residues. Germline V gives CDR1 LNHDA, CDR2 SQIVND (reference sequence). CDR3 in amino acids: CASIGTDAPNYGYTF. The DNA of the CDR3 is TGTGCCAGTATTGGGACAGACGCCCCGAACTATGGCTACACCTTC.

The J gene is TRBJ1-4, the V gene TRBV5-5, with TRBD1 as a possible D gene (5 bases). V was clipped by 5 bases and J by 8 bases, with 16 bases between them. Looked up from germline, CDR1 is SGHKS and CDR2 is YYEKEE (reference sequence). The CDR3 spans 14 residues. The CDR3 spells CASRLSGTEEKLFF. CDR3 in DNA: TGTGCCAGCAGATTATCCGGGACGGAGGAAAAACTGTTTTTT.

This clone came up once. This chain connects TRBV27 to TRBJ1-6; D remains ambiguous. V dropped 0 bases and J dropped 16 bases, with 16 bases sitting between them. CDR3 length equals 14 residues. Germline CDR1 and CDR2: MNHEY and SMNVEV (reference sequence). CDR3 in DNA: TGTGCCAGCAGTTTATCGAGAACGGCACTGGGGCTCCACTTT. Translated: CASSLSRTALGLHF.

The chain joins TRBV6-5 to TRBJ1-1; no firm D call. The V end lost 9 bases, the J end lost 6 bases, and 17 bases lay between the germline ends. Looked up from germline, CDR1 is MNHEY and CDR2 is SVGAGI. The CDR3 totals 13 residues. CDR3 sequence: CASNTVSRAEAFF. The DNA for the CDR3 is TGTGCCAGTAACACAGTCTCGAGGGCTGAAGCTTTCTTT.

V is TRBV7-9 and J is TRBJ2-3; tentative D call: TRBD2 (5 bases). V lost 1 base, J lost 8 bases, and 16 bases lay in between. The CDR3 covers 15 residues. CDR1 is SEHNR, CDR2 FQNEAQ, per germline (reference sequence). CDR3 sequence reads: CASSLVEGPRGTQYF. The DNA of the CDR3 is TGTGCCAGCAGCTTAGTTGAGGGTCCCCGCGGTACGCAGTATTTT.

V is TRBV7-8 and J is TRBJ2-1; 8 nucleotides match TRBD1. This CDR3 contains 15 residues. The trim removed 5 bases at V and 3 bases at J, leaving 6 bases unmatched. Germline V lookup: CDR1 SGHVS, CDR2 FQNEAQ. DNA for the CDR3: TGTGCCAGCAGCCAGGGGGCTAGCTTCTACAATGAGCAGTTCTTC. It yields the protein CASSQGASFYNEQFF.

This clone has more than one count but fewer than ten. The rearrangement joins TRBV6-1 to TRBJ1-3; the D is unclear. In germline, CDR1 is MNHNS, CDR2 SASEGT. Between the trimmed V and J ends, which lost 2 bases and 0 bases, there was a span of 11 bases. CDR3 length: 16 amino acids. CDR3 amino acids: CASSESPGSSGNTIYF. In DNA, the CDR3 is TGTGCCAGCAGTGAAAGTCCGGGGTCCTCTGGAAACACCATATATTTT.

The rearrangement joins TRBV6-1 to TRBJ1-1; D unresolved. The CDR3 spans 12 residues. CDR1 is MNHNS and CDR2 is SASEGT in the germline V gene. Trimming took 3 bases from V and 6 from J, leaving 8 bases between them. Written as DNA, the CDR3 is TGTGCCAGCAGTGACCAGTATCCTGAAGCTTTCTTT. Encoded protein: CASSDQYPEAFF.

This clone has ten or more counts. This CDR3 is also generated by other DNA sequences in the sample. The chain joins TRBV5-1 to TRBJ2-7; TRBD1 matches at 7 bases. CDR1 is SGHRS and CDR2 is YFSETQ in the germline V gene. The CDR3 consists of 13 residues. Trimming removed 2 bases from V and 2 bases from J; junction bases left unmatched: 1. The CDR3 DNA sequence: TGCGCCAGCAGCTTTGACAGGGCCTACGAGCAGTACTTC. This encodes CASSFDRAYEQYF. Drawing the rest from reference TRBV5-1 and TRBJ2-7, the complete variable domain is KAGVTQTPRYLIKTRGQQVTLSCSPISGHRSVSWYQQTPGQGLQFLFEYFSETQRNKGNFPGRFSGRQFSNSRSEMNVSTLELGDSALYLCASSFDRAYEQYFGPGTRLTVT.